Presented here are 11 T cell receptor beta chains from one specimen sequenced in a study of blood T cells in healthy people across ages. For the second PCR, which ran for about 7 to 12 cycles, a sample-barcoded 5' primer and a J-beta primer mix were used. A single record per CDR3 protein comes from TCRdb applying MiXCR to the 5' RACE reads. The sample includes about 540,000 distinct CDR3 sequences, 24% of them seen just once. The same sample was also studied in work on T cells of mothers and their children.

The sequenced material came from blood. These receptors came from a boy younger than 18 in good health.

This clonotype was seen just once. The chain recombines TRBV28 with TRBJ2-1, with D possibly matching TRBD1 (6 bases). The germline V gene encodes CDR1 MDHEN and CDR2 SYDVKM. The CDR3 has 19 residues. Trimming took 5 bases from V and 3 from J, leaving 26 bases between them. The CDR3 sequence: CASSLQGSDRGIFYNEQFF. As DNA, the CDR3 is TGTGCCAGCAGTCTCCAGGGGTCCGACCGAGGCATATTCTACAATGAGCAGTTCTTC.

In its sample, this clonotype was seen a few times. The rearrangement links TRBV10-3 to TRBJ2-7; 9 positions agree with TRBD1. V was clipped by 6 bases and J by 2 bases; unmatched bases: 14. CDR1 is ENHRY and CDR2 is SYGVKD in the germline V gene. This CDR3 region has 17 residues. The CDR3 loop is CAIRAPGQGFETYEQYF. CDR3 DNA: TGTGCCATCAGGGCACCGGGACAGGGTTTCGAGACCTACGAGCAGTACTTC.

Remarks on this clonotype: The junction shows a germline mismatch at one end, possibly a read error. The chain employs TRBV5-6 and TRBJ2-5; TRBD2 matches at 9 bases. The DNA end lines up better with TRBJ2-7; the J call may be wrong. This CDR3 is built from 14 residues. Germline V gene sequence: CDR1 SGHDT, CDR2 YYEEEE. The CDR3 nucleotides are TGTACCAGCAGCTTGGCTAGCGGGGTCTACGAGCAGTACTTC. Its protein is CTSSLASGVYEQYF.

This clonotype was recorded a few times. The rearrangement uses TRBV18 and TRBJ2-5; the match to TRBD1 covers 8 bases. The CDR3 has 16 residues. Germline assignment: CDR1 KGHSH and CDR2 LQKENI. The ends lost 1 base at V and 3 bases at J; junction bases unmatched: 7. Here the CDR3 DNA reads TGTGCCAGCTCACCACTAAGACAGGGGAAAAAAGAGACCCAGTACTTC. This codes for CASSPLRQGKKETQYF.

The V gene is TRBV5-5, the J gene TRBJ1-1; D is unclear. This CDR3 has 14 residues. The V and J ends lost 2 bases and 0 bases respectively, with 8 bases between them. Germline V gene lookup returns CDR1 SGHKS and CDR2 YYEKEE (reference sequence). CDR3 coding DNA: TGTGCCAGCAGCTTTTTGACGGTGAACACTGAAGCTTTCTTT. This translates into CASSFLTVNTEAFF.

V and J are TRBV6-6 and TRBJ2-5; D is unclear. The end of the DNA fits TRBJ2-7 better, so the J call may be wrong. The CDR3 is made up of 12 amino acids. Germline V lookup: CDR1 MNHNY, CDR2 SVGAGI (reference sequence). The DNA for the CDR3 is TGTGCCAGCAGTTATTGGGATTACGAGCAGTACTTC. It codes for CASSYWDYEQYF.

This clonotype has a handful of counts. The chain is built from TRBV6-1 and TRBJ1-4; TRBD1 matches 7 bases. CDR3 length: 17 amino acids. The trim removed 5 bases at V and 0 bases at J, leaving 9 bases unmatched. Germline V lookup: CDR1 MNHNS, CDR2 SASEGT. CDR3 loop: CASSHRTGPATNEKLFF. The CDR3 nucleotides read TGTGCCAGCAGTCATAGGACAGGCCCTGCAACTAATGAAAAACTGTTTTTT.

This clonotype was seen just once. The genes are TRBV5-1 and TRBJ2-7; D remains unclear. Germline CDR1 is SGHRS and CDR2 is YFSETQ. The CDR3 covers 15 residues. V lost 3 bases to trimming and J lost 6 bases, with 19 bases between them. DNA of the CDR3: TGCGCCAGCAGCTGGCAGGTGCCGGAAGCTGGCGAGCAGTACTTC. Its protein is CASSWQVPEAGEQYF.

The sample holds a few counts of this clonotype. This chain uses TRBV2 with TRBJ2-7; D ambiguous. V lost 8 bases and J 7 bases, leaving 18 bases between the germline ends. This CDR3 contains 13 residues. Per the germline V gene, CDR1 is SNHLY and CDR2 is FYNNEI. CDR3 DNA: TGTGCCAGCGGTACAGTACGCGTGGAGGAGCAGTACTTC. It yields the protein CASGTVRVEEQYF.

This clonotype appeared a few times. As DNA, the CDR3 is TGTGCCAGCAGTTTGACAGGGCTAGAGGTCTATGGCTACACCTTC. It specifies CASSLTGLEVYGYTF. The V gene is TRBV27, the J gene TRBJ1-2; 7 bases are shared with TRBD1. The length of the CDR3 is 15 residues. CDR1 is MNHEY and CDR2 is SMNVEV in the germline V gene (reference sequence). V dropped 3 bases and J dropped 4; count of bases not matched to a gene: 8.

The chain recombines TRBV7-2 with TRBJ2-7, with TRBD2 matching 10 bases. Germline trimming cut 5 bases from V and 1 base from J; bases unmatched to any gene: 5. This CDR3 region has 15 residues. The germline V gene has CDR1 SGHTA and CDR2 FQGNSA. The CDR3 region has the DNA TGTGCCAGCAGCGGGTGGACTAGCGGTTCCTACGAGCAGTACTTC. It is translated as CASSGWTSGSYEQYF.